This T cell receptor (beta chain) was captured by sequencing in a study of cytomegalovirus exposure and HLA in healthy donors. Overall study results and limits: High sensitivity and specificity were reportedly achieved when the classifier diagnosed cytomegalovirus status. A missense variant in DCLRE1C was later tied to TCR beta V- and J-gene trimming. Among TCR beta chains, those listed as cytomegalovirus-associated numbered under 200.

Concerning this clone itself: Its target is not known.

Germline V gene data show CDR1 as MNHNY and CDR2 as SVGAGI (reference sequence). The J segment lost 7 bases and the V segment lost 8 bases, leaving 8 bases of the junction unmatched. The CDR3 has 13 residues. Amplification used 60 Vbeta primers and 13 Jbeta primers. The protocol was immunoSEQ multiplex PCR, while the TCRdb copy is restricted to in-frame clones and leaves out a portion. The sample has approximately 130,000 clones, 70% to 80% seen once. Unrecorded immune exposures were likely, despite nominal health at sampling. The source of this sequence is a human donor in good health. Sequencing used PBMCs. The chain carries TRBV6-6 and TRBJ1-2; 9 nucleotides line up with TRBD1. The CDR3 nucleotides read TGTGCCAGCTGGACAGGGGAATGGACTGGCTACACCTTC. As protein: CASWTGEWTGYTF.